This TCR beta chain was observed in a study of blood T cell repertoires in COVID-19. Repertoires were generated with immunoSEQ multiplex PCR, while TCRdb's copy carries only in-frame clones and drops some. The sample holds about 280,000 clones, 70% to 90% seen once. With V trimmed by 6 bases and J by 6 bases, 10 bases remained unmatched. Germline CDR1 is MDHEN and CDR2 is SYDVKM. The CDR3 is 16 residues long. This receptor was taken from a man aged 45 to 65 with active or convalescent COVID-19. Material for sequencing was peripheral blood. The chain carries TRBV28 and TRBJ2-3; 12 positions agree with TRBD2. The CDR3 region is CASRLTSGRPLDTQYF. CDR3 DNA sequence: TGTGCCAGCAGGCTGACTAGCGGGAGACCCCTGGATACGCAGTATTTT.